The sequence of this T cell receptor beta chain was determined in a study of shared T cell receptors in the human thymus. CDR3 length equals 18 residues. Germline values: CDR1 SGHRS, CDR2 YFSETQ. J gave up 0 bases and V 3 bases, and 5 bases lay outside the gene matches. TCRdb's copy holds only in-frame clones and misses some; the assay was immunoSEQ multiplex PCR. This table holds more than 550,000 clones, 80% to 90% found once. These data also featured in a second study, about human thymus T cells. As reported in that work: Resected material from corrective heart surgery provided the thymus tissue analysed. V and J genes seemed to be used with bias in thymic and blood repertoires.

The chain employs TRBV5-1 and TRBJ2-3; 15 bases match TRBD2. Sequenced material: thymocytes. This TCR was sampled from a girl under three years old with a congenital heart defect. The CDR3 loop is CASSWPGLAGGSTDTQYF. CDR3 nucleotide sequence: TGCGCCAGCAGCTGGCCGGGACTAGCGGGGGGAAGCACAGATACGCAGTATTTT.